Only one count was recorded for the clone carrying this TCR beta chain. The sample contains more than one DNA sequence encoding this CDR3. CDR3 size: 15 residues. CDR1 is SGHAT and CDR2 is FQNNGV in the germline V gene. After removal of 5 bases from V and 3 bases from J, the junction contained 8 bases not matched to a gene. This entry is derived from a study of blood T cell repertoires in COVID-19. The wider study: Specimens from acute and convalescent COVID-19 originated in the United States, Italy and Spain. In each case, the material was cDNA or gDNA derived from T cells, B-cell-depleted T cells, or PBMCs.

In the original workflow: Estimation of nucleated cell counts was performed using reference gene primer amplification. Using immunoSEQ multiplex PCR, the repertoire was profiled, and TCRdb retains in-frame clones only, with some absent. Clone size and V and J calls were adopted from that table, with D and trimming inferred from the DNA. The sample yields approximately 240,000 clones, around four fifths seen once. The sequence was obtained from a man in his forties or fifties with acute or convalescent COVID-19. This chain joins TRBV11-2 and TRBJ2-7, with 9 nucleotides matching TRBD1. Sequenced sample: peripheral blood. Here the CDR3 reads CASSLVGTGFYEQYF. The CDR3, as DNA: TGTGCCAGCAGCCTGGTGGGGACAGGGTTCTACGAGCAGTACTTC.